This T cell receptor beta chain was captured by sequencing in a study of CD8+CD57+ T cells in acquired aplastic anemia. Patients selected for sequencing had displayed CD8+CD57+ cell expansion by flow cytometry. Untreated patients provided the blood samples, with no therapy given before sampling. For CDR3 and TCR beta VDJ profiling, genomic DNA was the template used. TCRdb used MiXCR to reprocess the reads, holding one entry per CDR3 protein. The data contain about 260,000 distinct CDR3 sequences, around 82% of them singletons. Trimming stripped 8 bases from V and 7 bases from J, with 12 bases between. CDR3 length: 12 amino acids. Germline V lookup: CDR1 MDHEN, CDR2 SYDVKM.

The sequenced sample consisted of sorted CD4+, CD8+, or CD8+CD57+ T cells (not recorded which) from PBMCs. The chain recombines TRBV28 with TRBJ1-5, with D tentatively TRBD1 (6 bases). The sequence derives from a human donor with aplastic anemia. CDR3 protein: CASLQGLQPQHF. As DNA, the CDR3 is TGTGCCAGCCTGCAGGGGCTCCAGCCCCAGCATTTT. The variable domain in full, completed from reference TRBV28 and TRBJ1-5, reads DVKVTQSSRYLVKRTGEKVFLECVQDMDHENMFWYRQDPGLGLRLIYFSYDVKMKEKGDIPEGYSVSREKKERFSLILESASTNQTSMYLCASLQGLQPQHFGDGTRLSIL.